At least ten counts were recorded for the clone carrying this TCR beta chain. Unsorted libraries were generated from 2 million PBMCs. These cells had been stored in RNAlater at -80 C. This record comes from a study of neurological immune-mediated disorders. Germline CDR1 is MNHEY and CDR2 is SVGAGI. V shed 0 bases and J shed 2 bases, with 16 bases lying between them. The CDR3 is 18 amino acids. The cDNA was generated through 5'RACE incorporating 10-nucleotide random UMIs. TCRdb re-called the 5' RACE reads with MiXCR, one entry per CDR3 protein. The data contain about 51,000 distinct CDR3 sequences, about 15% of them singletons.

This TCR was sampled from a man aged 55 to 69 in good health. Sequenced sample: PBMCs. V gene TRBV6-5 combines with J gene TRBJ2-2; D possibly matches TRBD1 or TRBD2 (5 bases each). The CDR3 loop is CASSYSSRGALNTGELFF. The CDR3 coding sequence is TGTGCCAGCAGTTACTCGAGCCGAGGGGCGCTTAACACCGGGGAGCTGTTTTTT.